This T cell receptor (beta chain) was retrieved from a study of T-cell reconstitution after alpha-beta-depleted transplantation in children (dated by TCRdb to between 2015 and 2016). Background for the entire study: Using TCR repertoire profiling, the study quantitatively followed how T-cell immune reconstitution unfolded in children after TCRalphabeta/CD19-depleted allogeneic hematopoietic cell transplantation. Results the study describes overall, beyond this receptor: In some patients, the high TCRbeta diversity seen at day 60 was put down to recipient T cells and intrathymic progenitors that had survived conditioning. Over subsequent months, a decline in hyperexpanded clone frequencies was noted, and after one year, T-cell counts and TCRbeta diversity were mostly ascribed to newly produced T cells. About two months after transplant, the apparently early recovery of alphabetaT-cell counts reportedly depended on just several hundred clones that had expanded rapidly and came from non-depleted graft cells.

As to this clonotype: Its specific antigen is unknown. Base qualities were left out, and no much larger clone turns up one base away.

CDR1 and CDR2, per the germline V gene (reference sequence), are LGHDT and YNNKEL. V trim: 7 bases; J trim: 4 bases; unmatched bases: 6. The CDR3, cysteine through phenylalanine, is 15 amino acids long. The read is trimmed to its CDR3 DNA, 45 bases read in frame from base 1. The meaning of the sample's treatment or condition label: allogeneic hematopoietic cell transplantation with graft depleted of TCRalphabeta T cells and CD19 B cells. Transplant recipients were children who received TCRalphabeta/CD19-depleted allogeneic hematopoietic cell grafts. Libraries were made using PCR. The reads were generated on an Illumina HiSeq 2500. To normalize quantification of the TCRbeta repertoire, the TCR libraries were built with molecular barcoding that relied on unique molecular identifiers. Using fastp at Q25 and MiXCR, TCRdb reprocessed the public reads and kept productive beta chains. Entries that share a CDR3 protein sequence are merged under the most common genes and DNA. This sample lists a few hundred thousand distinct CDR3 sequences; 27% were detected once. About 35% of the sample is in the top ten clones.

This sequence originates from a boy under two years old with Wiskott-Aldrich syndrome, due to receive a stem cell transplant. The sequences come from PBMCs, collected before TCRalphabeta/CD19-depleted stem cell transplant. The rearranged chain carries TRBV3-1 and TRBJ2-3; 12 central bases correspond to TRBD2. At the DNA level, the sequence is TGTGCCAGCAAACGGACTAGCGGGAAACCAGATACGCAGTATTTT. Its amino acids are CASKRTSGKPDTQYF.